A single sample gave rise to the 21 T cell receptor beta chains below, sequenced in a study of neurological immune-mediated disorders. TCRdb re-called the 5' RACE reads through MiXCR, storing one row per CDR3 protein. Of fewer than 20,000 distinct CDR3 sequences in the sample, around 10% were seen once. Source material: CD8+ T cells from blood. Receptors were obtained from a woman between 45 and 60 years old in good health.

This clonotype was observed many times. The CDR3 protein is CASSAPGVGYGYTF. CDR3 in DNA: TGTGCCAGCAGCGCCCCCGGGGTTGGGTATGGCTACACCTTC. The V call is TRBV9, the J call TRBJ1-2; the D is unclear. Germline CDR1 is SGDLS and CDR2 is YYNGEE. The CDR3 is 14 amino acids. With 3 bases removed from V and 5 bases from J, the gap between germline ends came to 14 bases.

This clonotype occurred many times. V gene TRBV30 combines with J gene TRBJ1-6, with 7 nucleotides matching TRBD1. The CDR3 spans 16 residues. Germline loops: CDR1 GTSNPN, CDR2 SVGIG (reference sequence). Unmatched junction bases numbered 6, after V lost 0 bases and J lost 4 bases. The DNA for the CDR3 is TGTGCCTGGAGTGTTCTTGGGACAGTATATAATTCACCCCTCCACTTT. It yields the protein CAWSVLGTVYNSPLHF.

This clonotype was detected many times. The junction shows a germline mismatch at one end, possibly a read error. The genes are TRBV5-4 and TRBJ2-1; a possible D gene is TRBD2 (7 bases). The V gene's germline CDR1 is SGHNT and CDR2 YYREEE (reference sequence). This CDR3 is 16 amino acids long. The CDR3 DNA sequence: TGTGTCAGCACCCCGGATGCTAGCGGACAGTACAATGAGCAGTTCTTC. Its translation is CVSTPDASGQYNEQFF.

The rearrangement links TRBV2 to TRBJ1-1, with 7 bases that match TRBD1. Germline CDR1 and CDR2: SNHLY and FYNNEI. The CDR3 is 20 amino acids. The ends lost 5 bases at V and 5 bases at J; junction bases unmatched: 26. The CDR3 region is CASSNPNRDSESPTGTEAFF. The CDR3 DNA reads TGTGCCAGCAGTAATCCCAACCGGGACAGCGAGTCCCCGACGGGTACTGAAGCTTTCTTT.

The table lists this clonotype with many counts. CDR3 in amino acids: CASGNPLAGRGNEQFF. In DNA form, the CDR3 reads TGTGCCAGCGGAAATCCTCTAGCGGGAAGGGGCAATGAGCAGTTCTTC. This sequence joins TRBV25-1 and TRBJ2-1; 9 bases are a match to TRBD2. Looked up from germline, CDR1 is MGHDK and CDR2 is SYGVNS. The CDR3 extends over 16 amino acids. V was clipped by 8 bases and J by 6 bases; unmatched bases: 14.

This clonotype was seen a handful of times. The rearrangement uses TRBV29-1 and TRBJ1-1; D unclear. The germline gives CDR1 SQVTM, CDR2 ANQGSEA. The length of the CDR3 is 11 residues. V lost 4 bases, J lost 1 base, and 4 bases lay in between. The CDR3 DNA follows: TGCAGCGTTGGACAGAACACTGAAGCTTTCTTT. It yields the protein CSVGQNTEAFF.

This clonotype was counted ten times or more. The rearrangement links TRBV4-1 to TRBJ1-4, with 9 bases identical to TRBD1. The CDR3 is 16 amino acids. Germline CDR1 reads MGHRA; CDR2 reads YSYEKL. The V gene end was trimmed by 3 bases and the J gene end by 7 bases; junction bases not matched to a gene: 9. The CDR3 nucleotides are TGCGCCAGCAGCCAGATTACACAGGGGGCCGGTGAAAAACTGTTTTTT. This sequence encodes CASSQITQGAGEKLFF.

This clonotype was seen at least ten times. This sequence joins TRBV9 and TRBJ1-2, with D perhaps matching TRBD1 (6 bases). Germline V gene lookup returns CDR1 SGDLS and CDR2 YYNGEE. The V and J ends lost 1 base and 3 bases respectively, with 25 bases between them. This CDR3 contains 19 residues. The CDR3 bases are TGTGCCAGCAGCGTACGCTTGGGCCAGGGGTCCTTCCTAGACTATGGCTACACCTTC. It translates to CASSVRLGQGSFLDYGYTF.

Many counts were recorded for this clonotype. The chain is built from TRBV20-1 and TRBJ1-5, with 7 bases matching TRBD1. The V segment lost 5 bases and the J segment 0 bases; nucleotides outside the gene matches: 4. Germline CDR1 and CDR2: DFQATT and SNEGSKA (reference sequence). The CDR3 loop spans 14 amino acids. CDR3 amino acids: CSAPGTASNQPQHF. CDR3 bases: TGCAGTGCTCCCGGGACAGCTAGCAATCAGCCCCAGCATTTT.

This clonotype appeared many times. This chain connects TRBV14 to TRBJ2-2, with D uncertain. Germline V CDR1 and CDR2: SGHDN, FVKESK. The CDR3 is 13 residues long. Trimming shortened V by 2 bases and J by 8 bases, and 9 bases separated the two germline ends. CDR3 bases: TGTGCCAGCAGCCAAATCAATACGGGGGAGCTGTTTTTT. It specifies CASSQINTGELFF.

This clonotype was counted ten times or more. The CDR3 is CSAVGLATYEQYF. The DNA for the CDR3 is TGCAGTGCCGTGGGGCTAGCGACCTACGAGCAGTACTTC. This rearrangement joins TRBV20-1 to TRBJ2-7; tentative D call: TRBD2 (6 bases). The germline V and J ends were trimmed by 6 bases and 2 bases, with 14 bases remaining between them. CDR3 size: 13 residues. Germline values: CDR1 DFQATT, CDR2 SNEGSKA (reference sequence).

This clonotype was detected ten times or more. The chain combines TRBV14 with TRBJ2-7; D uncertain. Germline lookup yields CDR1 SGHDN and CDR2 FVKESK. This CDR3 is built from 14 residues. V was trimmed by 2 bases and J by 3 bases, leaving 11 bases between them. The CDR3 reads CASSQRIRGYEQYF. CDR3 nucleotides: TGTGCCAGCAGCCAAAGAATCCGAGGCTACGAGCAGTACTTC.

This clonotype was observed many times. This sequence joins TRBV28 and TRBJ2-5; D remains unclear. Germline CDR1 MDHEN, CDR2 SYDVKM. The germline V and J ends were trimmed by 5 bases and 5 bases, with 18 bases remaining between them. This CDR3 has 15 residues. CDR3 bases: TGTGCCAGCAGTGAAGCGTTAGAGATAGGGGAGACCCAGTACTTC. Its translation is CASSEALEIGETQYF.

This clonotype was seen repeatedly, ten times or more. J is TRBJ2-7 and V is TRBV29-1, with TRBD1 identical over 7 bases. This CDR3 spans 14 amino acids. V was clipped by 2 bases and J by 9 bases; unmatched bases: 13. Per germline, CDR1 SQVTM and CDR2 ANQGSEA. The CDR3 nucleotides are TGCAGCGTTGAATACCGGGACAGCGGCTTCGGGCAGTACTTC. Translation gives CSVEYRDSGFGQYF.

The V gene is TRBV29-1, the J gene TRBJ1-1; D might be TRBD1 (5 bases). V lost 6 bases, J lost 2 bases, and 16 bases lay in between. This CDR3 has 14 amino acids. Per germline, CDR1 SQVTM and CDR2 ANQGSEA. The CDR3 bases are TGCAGCGTCGCTCAGGGTTTGGGAAACACTGAAGCTTTCTTT. Amino acid sequence: CSVAQGLGNTEAFF.

V is TRBV5-5 and J is TRBJ2-3; 8 positions match TRBD1. Germline V gene data show CDR1 as SGHKS and CDR2 as YYEKEE (reference sequence). V trimming: 1 base; J trimming: 1 base; junction bases outside the gene matches: 5. There are 16 residues in the CDR3. CDR3 DNA: TGTGCCAGCAGCTTGCCAGGGGGCTTCGGCACAGATACGCAGTATTTT. It translates to CASSLPGGFGTDTQYF.

At least ten counts were recorded for this clonotype. The chain combines TRBV20-1 with TRBJ1-2, with D tentatively TRBD1 (5 bases). The CDR3 covers 15 residues. The V end lost 0 bases, the J end lost 1 base, and 12 bases lay between the germline ends. Germline CDR1 and CDR2: DFQATT and SNEGSKA (reference sequence). The CDR3 nucleotides are TGCAGTGCTAGAGATCCCAGACAGATTAACTATGGCTACACCTTC. It specifies CSARDPRQINYGYTF.

This clonotype was seen repeatedly, ten times or more. This chain connects TRBV25-1 to TRBJ2-7; 8 bases are a match to TRBD1. Germline V gives CDR1 MGHDK, CDR2 SYGVNS. This CDR3 has 15 residues. V trimming: 6 bases; J trimming: 4 bases; junction bases outside the gene matches: 11. The CDR3 protein is CASSEATGELYEQYF. CDR3 nucleotide sequence: TGTGCCAGCAGCGAGGCGACAGGGGAATTGTACGAGCAGTACTTC.

This clonotype was seen at least ten times. V is TRBV11-2 and J is TRBJ2-1; perhaps TRBD1 as D (7 bases). Germline lookup yields CDR1 SGHAT and CDR2 FQNNGV. This CDR3 spans 16 amino acids. Trimming left V 4 bases short and J 1 base short, with 14 bases between. CDR3 loop: CASSSRDSLSYNEQFF. The CDR3 DNA sequence: TGTGCCAGCAGCTCGCGGGACAGCCTTTCCTACAATGAGCAGTTCTTC.

This clonotype has ten or more counts. The gene calls are TRBV27 and TRBJ2-1; 7 nucleotides align to TRBD2. Germline V gives CDR1 MNHEY, CDR2 SMNVEV (reference sequence). CDR3 length: 15 amino acids. V dropped 5 bases and J dropped 9; count of bases not matched to a gene: 13. The chain's CDR3 is CASSPRTRATGEQFF. CDR3 sequence (DNA): TGTGCCAGCAGTCCGAGGACTAGGGCTACCGGTGAGCAGTTCTTC.

This clonotype was detected many times. J is TRBJ2-3 and V is TRBV28; 8 bases line up with TRBD1. Germline trimming cut 9 bases from V and 6 bases from J; bases unmatched to any gene: 8. The CDR3 totals 13 residues. CDR1 and CDR2 (germline): MDHEN, SYDVKM. CDR3 sequence reads: CARQGETGDTQYF. CDR3 coding DNA: TGTGCCAGACAGGGGGAAACTGGGGATACGCAGTATTTT.